This TCR beta chain was recovered during a study of beta chain features in type 1 diabetes. Study overall: Examined across all samples were some 110,000,000 sorted cells.

Only one heparinised blood draw was taken per donor, and its volume averaged around 100 mL. Points on this clone: The antigen is unknown. Given a much more abundant clone one base away, this may be a read error. The same CDR3 is also encoded by other DNA sequences in this sample.

Reverse transcribing all isolated RNA meant expressed TCRB transcripts were sequenced. Assay: immunoSEQ multiplex PCR; the TCRdb copy retains only in-frame clones and omits some. This table has hundreds of thousands of clones, over 11% appearing once. The ends were cut back, 6 bases at V and 2 bases at J, with 1 base in the middle. Germline CDR1 MDHEN, CDR2 SYDVKM. This CDR3 is 10 amino acids long. Study-level points and caveats: TCRB CDR3s were moderately but significantly shorter in Type 1 diabetes patients in all four CD4+ subsets.

V usage is TRBV28 and J usage is TRBJ2-5, with D unresolved. The source is a man younger than 35 with type 1 diabetes. The material sequenced was naive CD4+ T cells from blood. The chain's CDR3 is CASRQETQYF. In DNA, the CDR3 is TGTGCCAGCAGACAAGAGACCCAGTACTTC.